This T cell receptor (beta chain) was obtained from a study of regulatory T cells in long-lasting Graves disease. Study results and caveats: TRBV28, TRBJ1-2 and TRBJ2-5 were segments that persistent disease favored.

The time point: persistent/refractory GD, antithyroid drugs over 5 years with positive TRAb. From RNA extracted from PBMCs, the TCR library was made. Graves' disease was diagnosed by American Thyroid Association guidelines. Construction of the TCR beta libraries employed iRepertoire HTBI primers in conjunction with Arm-PCR of CDR3 regions. TCRdb fed the multiplex PCR reads into MiXCR, producing one record per CDR3 protein. Of 400,000 to 500,000 distinct CDR3 sequences detected, approximately 21% appear once; the ten largest clones hold roughly 6.9%. V was clipped by 5 bases and J by 8 bases; unmatched bases: 8. Germline V gene lookup returns CDR1 SGHTA and CDR2 FQGNSA. The CDR3 spans 13 residues. This clonotype was counted ten times or more. Its cognate antigen is unknown.

The receptor comes from a female donor with Graves disease. Sequences were derived from peripheral blood mononuclear cells (PBMCs), sampled when the disease was refractory, from a patient treated with antithyroid drugs. The V and J genes are TRBV7-2 and TRBJ2-5; 7 bases map to TRBD2. The CDR3: CASSPRGVITQYF. The DNA for the CDR3 is TGTGCCAGCAGCCCCCGGGGGGTGATAACCCAGTACTTC.